The following is a T cell receptor beta chain sequence with its context. The sample comes from a study of T cells in Graves' hyperthyroidism and ophthalmopathy. V was pared by 6 bases and J by 0 bases, with 8 bases between. CDR3 length equals 13 residues. Amplified TCR beta CDR3 regions derived from RNA transcripts. The HTBI primer set was used in a first-round RT-PCR of the TCR CDR3. TCRdb re-derived calls from the multiplex PCR reads in MiXCR, one entry per CDR3 protein. In the table there are some 550,000 distinct CDR3 sequences, around 20% of which are singletons. Lactation, pregnancy, other autoimmune disease or uncontrolled infection excluded patients. Diagnosing involved the use of clinical symptoms, serum thyroxine and TRAb, thyroid ultrasound and orbital computed tomography. This sample holds PBMCs from roughly 10 ml fresh peripheral blood.

V gene TRBV12-3 or TRBV12-4 combines with J gene TRBJ1-1; no definite D call. This sequence was found in a man between 18 and 35 years old with Graves' hyperthyroidism. Sequenced input: blood. This CDR3 reads CASRAEMNTEAFF. The CDR3 region has the DNA TGTGCCAGCAGGGCCGAAATGAACACTGAAGCTTTCTTT.